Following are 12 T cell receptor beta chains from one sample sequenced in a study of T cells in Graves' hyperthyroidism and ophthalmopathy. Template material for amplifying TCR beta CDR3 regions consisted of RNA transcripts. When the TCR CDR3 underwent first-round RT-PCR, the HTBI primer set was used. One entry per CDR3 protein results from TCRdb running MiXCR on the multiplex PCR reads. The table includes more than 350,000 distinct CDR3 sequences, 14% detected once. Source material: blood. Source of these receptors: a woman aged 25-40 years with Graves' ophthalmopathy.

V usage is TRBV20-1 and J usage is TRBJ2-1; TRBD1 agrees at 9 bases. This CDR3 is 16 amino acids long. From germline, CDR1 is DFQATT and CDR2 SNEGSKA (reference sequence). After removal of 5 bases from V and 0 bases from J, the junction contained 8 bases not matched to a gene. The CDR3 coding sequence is TGCAGTGCTCCTAAGCCGGGACAGGGCTCCTACAATGAGCAGTTCTTC. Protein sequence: CSAPKPGQGSYNEQFF.

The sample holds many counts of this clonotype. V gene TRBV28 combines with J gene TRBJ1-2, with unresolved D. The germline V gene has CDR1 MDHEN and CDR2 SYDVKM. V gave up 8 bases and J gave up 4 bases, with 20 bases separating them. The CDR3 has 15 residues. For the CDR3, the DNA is TGTGCCAGCCAATCCACCCGCCGAGCGATCTATGGCTACACCTTC. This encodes CASQSTRRAIYGYTF.

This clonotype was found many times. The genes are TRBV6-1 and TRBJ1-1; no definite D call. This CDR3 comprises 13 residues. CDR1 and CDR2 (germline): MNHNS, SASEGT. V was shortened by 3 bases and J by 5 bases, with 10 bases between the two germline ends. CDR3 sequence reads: CASSEKSNTEAFF. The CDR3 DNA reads TGTGCCAGCAGTGAGAAGAGCAATACTGAAGCTTTCTTT.

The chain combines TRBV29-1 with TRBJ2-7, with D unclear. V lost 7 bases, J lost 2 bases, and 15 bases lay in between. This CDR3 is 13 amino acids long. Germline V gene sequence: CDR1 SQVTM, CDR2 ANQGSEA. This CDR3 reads CSGWGSIAYEQYF. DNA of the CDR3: TGCAGCGGATGGGGATCGATTGCCTACGAGCAGTACTTC.

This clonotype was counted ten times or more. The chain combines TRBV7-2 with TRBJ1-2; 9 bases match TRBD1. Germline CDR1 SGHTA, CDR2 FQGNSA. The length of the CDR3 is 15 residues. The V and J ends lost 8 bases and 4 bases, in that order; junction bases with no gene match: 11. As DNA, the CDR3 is TGTGCCAGCCACAGGGGGCGCAGGGGTGGCTATGGCTACACCTTC. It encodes CASHRGRRGGYGYTF.

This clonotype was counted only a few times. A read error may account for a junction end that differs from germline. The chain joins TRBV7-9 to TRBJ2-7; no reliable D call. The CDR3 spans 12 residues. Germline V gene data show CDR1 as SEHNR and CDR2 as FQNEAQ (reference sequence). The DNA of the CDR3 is TGTACCAGCAGCCCTTCTCTGCTCGAGCAGTACTTC. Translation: CTSSPSLLEQYF.

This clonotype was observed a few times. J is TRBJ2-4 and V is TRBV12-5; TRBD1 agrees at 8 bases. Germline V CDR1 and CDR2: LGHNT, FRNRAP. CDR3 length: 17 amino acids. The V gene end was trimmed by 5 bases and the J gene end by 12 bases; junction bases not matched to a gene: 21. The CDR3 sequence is CASGPRQGALTFMGQYF. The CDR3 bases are TGTGCTAGTGGTCCGAGGCAGGGGGCGCTTACTTTTATGGGTCAGTACTTC.

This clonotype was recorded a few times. The chain's CDR3 is CASSPSAGVTDTQYF. Written as DNA, the CDR3 is TGTGCCAGTAGTCCTTCGGCGGGGGTCACAGATACGCAGTATTTT. J is TRBJ2-3 and V is TRBV19; 7 bases fit TRBD2. Unmatched junction bases numbered 7, after V lost 5 bases and J lost 2 bases. CDR3 length: 15 residues. Germline values: CDR1 LNHDA, CDR2 SQIVND (reference sequence).

The CDR3 reads CASRGRTSGDYNEQFF. The CDR3 coding sequence is TGTGCCAGCAGGGGGCGGACTAGCGGGGACTACAATGAGCAGTTCTTC. This chain joins TRBV6-2 or TRBV6-3 and TRBJ2-1; 12 bases are shared with TRBD2. The V gene end was trimmed by 6 bases and the J gene end by 3 bases; junction bases not matched to a gene: 6. The germline CDR1 and CDR2 sequences are MNHEY and SVGEGT. The CDR3 runs to 16 residues.

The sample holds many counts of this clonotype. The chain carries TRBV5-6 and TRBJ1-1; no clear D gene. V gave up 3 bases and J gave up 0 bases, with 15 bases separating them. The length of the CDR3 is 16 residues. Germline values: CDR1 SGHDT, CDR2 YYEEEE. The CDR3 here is CASSSGPAWMNTEAFF. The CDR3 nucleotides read TGTGCCAGCAGCTCCGGTCCCGCTTGGATGAACACTGAAGCTTTCTTT.

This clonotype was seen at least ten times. CDR3 residues: CASSPLGSGNTIYF. The CDR3 DNA sequence: TGTGCCAGCAGCCCTCTGGGCTCTGGAAACACCATATATTTT. This chain joins TRBV12-3 or TRBV12-4 and TRBJ1-3, with D hard to call. This CDR3 is 14 amino acids long. The V gene lost 6 bases and the J gene lost 0 bases, with 9 bases spanning the gap.

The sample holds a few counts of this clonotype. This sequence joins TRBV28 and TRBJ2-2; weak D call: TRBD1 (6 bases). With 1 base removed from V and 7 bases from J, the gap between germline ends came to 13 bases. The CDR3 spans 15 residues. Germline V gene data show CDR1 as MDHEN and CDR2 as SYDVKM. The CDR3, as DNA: TGTGCCAGCAGTTTATTCAGGGGCGCGGGCGGGGAGCTGTTTTTT. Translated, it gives CASSLFRGAGGELFF.